Presented here are 31 T cell receptor beta chains from one specimen sequenced in a study of T-cell memory formation after mild COVID-19. MiXCR, applied by TCRdb to the 5' RACE reads, yields one record per CDR3 protein. The table lists more than 85,000 distinct CDR3 sequences, 11% of them singletons. Input material: PBMCs or a T cell subset sorted from them (not recorded which). Every receptor here comes from a man between 18 and 35 years old who had mild COVID-19 (a few samples of this study predate the infection). Cell type and time point are not known.

The J gene is TRBJ1-6, the V gene TRBV4-1; 8 bases line up with TRBD1. The V gene's germline CDR1 is MGHRA and CDR2 YSYEKL. This CDR3 has 14 amino acids. With 4 bases clipped from V and 8 bases from J, the junction kept 4 bases outside the gene matches. The CDR3 spells CASSPGGWHSPLHF. CDR3 sequence (DNA): TGCGCCAGCAGCCCAGGGGGCTGGCATTCACCCCTCCACTTT.

The chain joins TRBV7-2 to TRBJ1-1; D remains unclear. CDR1 is SGHTA and CDR2 is FQGNSA in the germline V gene. The CDR3 loop spans 13 amino acids. Deletions cut 5 bases from V and 6 bases from J, with 13 bases between. In DNA form, the CDR3 reads TGTGCCAGCAGCGAGGTCCCGGCCCCTGAAGCTTTCTTT. As protein: CASSEVPAPEAFF. Full variable domain (missing parts from reference TRBV7-2 and TRBJ1-1): GAGVSQSPSNKVTEKGKDVELRCDPISGHTALYWYRQSLGQGLEFLIYFQGNSAPDKSGLPSDRFSAERTGGSVSTLTIQRTQQEDSAVYLCASSEVPAPEAFFGQGTRLTVV.

The chain carries TRBV12-3 or TRBV12-4 and TRBJ2-1; D possibly corresponds to TRBD1 (6 bases). CDR3 size: 15 residues. The V end was cut by 6 bases, the J end by 4 bases, with 16 bases between. CDR3 nucleotides: TGTGCCAGCAGCAAAACAGGGATCTCGTACAATGAGCAGTTCTTC. Its protein product is CASSKTGISYNEQFF.

The V and J genes are TRBV29-1 and TRBJ2-7; D gene ambiguous. Germline CDR1 and CDR2: SQVTM and ANQGSEA. Trimming removed 4 bases at V and 4 bases at J, with 8 bases between. The CDR3 is 11 amino acids. CDR3: CSVGGQYEQYF. In DNA form, the CDR3 reads TGCAGCGTTGGGGGTCAGTACGAGCAGTACTTC.

This clonotype occurred a few times. This chain connects TRBV4-1 to TRBJ2-2; D may be TRBD1 or TRBD2 (5 bases each). The CDR3 is 17 residues long. The V end was cut by 1 base, the J end by 3 bases, with 15 bases between. CDR1 is MGHRA and CDR2 is YSYEKL in the germline V gene. CDR3 residues: CASSQGPGTIYTGELFF. The CDR3 DNA follows: TGCGCCAGCAGCCAAGGCCCAGGGACCATCTACACCGGGGAGCTGTTTTTT.

V usage is TRBV12-5 and J usage is TRBJ2-7; 8 positions match TRBD2. The CDR3 is 12 residues long. V lost 2 bases to trimming and J lost 9 bases; unmatched junction nucleotides: 3. The germline V gene encodes CDR1 LGHNT and CDR2 FRNRAP. The CDR3 DNA is TGTGCTAGTGGTTTGAAGGCGGGGGGGCAGTACGTC. As protein: CASGLKAGGQYV.

The sample holds a few counts of this clonotype. The chain joins TRBV20-1 to TRBJ2-3, with a weak D call TRBD1 (5 bases). This CDR3 comprises 15 residues. V was clipped by 0 bases and J by 4 bases, with 14 bases between them. CDR1 DFQATT and CDR2 SNEGSKA come from the germline V gene (reference sequence). CDR3 sequence reads: CSARDGAIGADTQYF. CDR3 bases: TGCAGTGCTAGAGATGGGGCCATTGGGGCAGATACGCAGTATTTT.

J is TRBJ2-3 and V is TRBV19, with 9 bases identical to TRBD2. Germline trimming cut 3 bases from V and 10 bases from J; bases unmatched to any gene: 5. This CDR3 comprises 13 residues. Germline CDR1 is LNHDA and CDR2 is SQIVND (reference sequence). CDR3 sequence: CASSIPSGDAQYF. DNA for the CDR3: TGTGCCAGTAGTATCCCTAGCGGGGACGCGCAGTATTTT. The complete variable domain, with remaining parts taken from reference TRBV19 and TRBJ2-3, reads DGGITQSPKYLFRKEGQNVTLSCEQNLNHDAMYWYRQDPGQGLRLIYYSQIVNDFQKGDIAEGYSVSREKKESFPLTVTSAQKNPTAFYLCASSIPSGDAQYFGPGTRLTVL.

The V call is TRBV4-1, the J call TRBJ1-5, with D unresolved. Germline V gives CDR1 MGHRA, CDR2 YSYEKL. CDR3 size: 16 residues. V lost 2 bases and J lost 0, with 11 bases in between. CDR3 protein: CASSQSARNSNQPQHF. Here the CDR3 DNA reads TGCGCCAGCAGCCAATCCGCCAGGAATAGCAATCAGCCCCAGCATTTT.

The gene calls are TRBV24-1 and TRBJ1-5; D is uncertain. The CDR3 is 15 amino acids. The V gene lost 8 bases and the J gene lost 2 bases, with 15 bases spanning the gap. Per the germline V gene, CDR1 is KGHDR and CDR2 is SFDVKD. Here the CDR3 reads CATILTVPGNQPQHF. The CDR3 coding sequence is TGTGCCACCATCCTGACCGTCCCTGGCAATCAGCCCCAGCATTTT.

The chain joins TRBV4-1 to TRBJ2-7, with TRBD1 matching over 7 bases. This CDR3 comprises 13 residues. After removal of 3 bases from V and 3 bases from J, the junction contained 2 bases not matched to a gene. Per the germline V gene, CDR1 is MGHRA and CDR2 is YSYEKL. CDR3 residues: CASSHGQDYEQYF. The CDR3 DNA reads as TGCGCCAGCAGCCACGGACAGGACTACGAGCAGTACTTC.

This chain joins TRBV12-3 or TRBV12-4 and TRBJ2-2, with D perhaps matching TRBD2 (6 bases). V was pared by 5 bases and J by 7 bases, with 17 bases between. The CDR3 is 15 residues long. CDR3 region: CASSIRRALGGELFF. DNA of the CDR3: TGTGCCAGCAGTATCAGGAGGGCCCTGGGCGGGGAGCTGTTTTTT.

This clonotype was detected a few times. The CDR3 DNA sequence: TGTGCCAGCAGCCGCTACAAAGGGCGGGATAGCAATCAGCCCCAGCATTTT. Its translation: CASSRYKGRDSNQPQHF. The chain employs TRBV3-2 and TRBJ1-5; the D segment call TRBD1 is taken from the table without a DNA check. TRBV3-2 is noted as a pseudogene. This CDR3 is built from 17 residues.

The chain employs TRBV12-3 or TRBV12-4 and TRBJ1-1, with D uncertain. V lost 3 bases and J 7 bases, leaving 6 bases between the germline ends. This CDR3 is built from 11 residues. The CDR3 sequence is CASSFGIEAFF. CDR3 DNA: TGTGCCAGCAGTTTTGGAATTGAAGCTTTCTTT.

The sample holds a few counts of this clonotype. The V call is TRBV2, the J call TRBJ1-1; D gene unclear. Looked up from germline, CDR1 is SNHLY and CDR2 is FYNNEI. The CDR3 contains 10 residues. The V end was cut by 3 bases, the J end by 7 bases, with 3 bases between. The CDR3 sequence is CASSEIEAFF. The CDR3 DNA sequence: TGTGCCAGCAGTGAGATTGAAGCTTTCTTT.

This clonotype was counted a few times. The V call is TRBV19, the J call TRBJ2-1; D is undetermined. CDR1 LNHDA and CDR2 SQIVND come from the germline V gene (reference sequence). V dropped 3 bases and J dropped 4 bases, with 7 bases sitting between them. The CDR3 sequence is 13 residues long. Here the CDR3 DNA reads TGTGCCAGTAGTATCGGAAGGTACAATGAGCAGTTCTTC. Its protein product is CASSIGRYNEQFF.

This clonotype was detected many times. V is TRBV5-1 and J is TRBJ1-2, with D unclear. The CDR3 runs 15 residues. Germline CDR1 SGHRS, CDR2 YFSETQ. The ends were cut back, 2 bases at V and 0 bases at J, with 11 bases in the middle. The CDR3 loop is CASSFMALTNYGYTF. Here the CDR3 DNA reads TGCGCCAGCAGCTTTATGGCGCTCACTAACTATGGCTACACCTTC.

The table lists this clonotype with many counts. This sequence joins TRBV6-5 and TRBJ2-7, with D uncertain. Trimming cost V 5 bases and J 4 bases, with 9 bases left between them. The CDR3 runs to 12 residues. Germline CDR1 is MNHEY and CDR2 is SVGAGI. CDR3: CASSLPGYEQYF. The CDR3 DNA reads TGTGCCAGCAGTCTCCCCGGGTACGAGCAGTACTTC.

This clonotype was recorded a few times. The V call is TRBV7-9, the J call TRBJ2-5, with 7 bases that match TRBD1. V trimming: 5 bases; J trimming: 3 bases; junction bases outside the gene matches: 3. Germline CDR1 and CDR2: SEHNR and FQNEAQ (reference sequence). This CDR3 is built from 13 residues. The CDR3 DNA is TGTGCCAGCAGCCGAGGGACAGAAGAGACCCAGTACTTC. It yields the protein CASSRGTEETQYF.

This clonotype came up a few times. The rearrangement joins TRBV6-2 or TRBV6-3 to TRBJ2-5; D is unresolved. This CDR3 is 13 amino acids long. Germline CDR1 MNHEY, CDR2 SVGEGT. V dropped 3 bases and J dropped 2 bases, with 7 bases sitting between them. CDR3 sequence reads: CASSYGPQETQYF. In DNA, the CDR3 is TGTGCCAGCAGTTATGGGCCACAAGAGACCCAGTACTTC.

The V gene is TRBV20-1, the J gene TRBJ2-7; no reliable D call. The V end lost 2 bases, the J end lost 3 bases, and 14 bases lay between the germline ends. Germline CDR1 and CDR2: DFQATT and SNEGSKA (reference sequence). This CDR3 region has 14 residues. The CDR3 reads CSARSKGSLYEQYF. The CDR3 coding sequence is TGCAGTGCTAGAAGCAAAGGATCCCTCTACGAGCAGTACTTC.

This clonotype has only a few counts. The CDR3 DNA is TGTGCCAGCAGCTCCAAAAGCGGGGGTGTCTACAATGAGCAGTTCTTC. Translated: CASSSKSGGVYNEQFF. The rearrangement uses TRBV7-9 and TRBJ2-1; 8 positions agree with TRBD2. V lost 4 bases, J lost 3 bases, and 8 bases stayed unmatched. Germline V CDR1 and CDR2: SEHNR, FQNEAQ (reference sequence). The CDR3 spans 16 residues.

This rearrangement joins TRBV6-2 or TRBV6-3 to TRBJ2-7, with TRBD2 as a possible D gene (5 bases). The germline V gene has CDR1 MNHEY and CDR2 SVGEGT. This CDR3 region has 13 residues. The V and J ends lost 2 bases and 3 bases respectively, with 8 bases between them. The DNA for the CDR3 is TGTGCCAGCAGTTACATTCGGGGCTACGAGCAGTACGTC. It encodes CASSYIRGYEQYV.

The V and J genes are TRBV28 and TRBJ2-1, with 11 positions matching TRBD2. V trimming: 6 bases; J trimming: 2 bases; junction bases outside the gene matches: 9. The CDR3 contains 17 residues. Per the germline V gene, CDR1 is MDHEN and CDR2 is SYDVKM. CDR3 residues: CASRPLAGGLTYNEQFF. CDR3 nucleotide sequence: TGTGCCAGCAGACCCCTAGCGGGGGGCCTCACCTACAATGAGCAGTTCTTC.

This clonotype has ten or more counts. The chain links TRBV7-9 to TRBJ2-7; a weak D match, TRBD1 (6 bases). CDR1 SEHNR and CDR2 FQNEAQ come from the germline V gene (reference sequence). This CDR3 is 15 amino acids long. V dropped 5 bases and J dropped 5 bases, with 19 bases sitting between them. The CDR3 loop is CASSAGTLVGHEQYF. The CDR3 DNA is TGTGCCAGCAGCGCCGGGACACTGGTTGGGCACGAGCAGTACTTC.

The chain couples TRBV20-1 to TRBJ2-4, with TRBD1 identical over 11 bases. CDR1 DFQATT and CDR2 SNEGSKA come from the germline V gene (reference sequence). V gave up 3 bases and J gave up 3 bases; unmatched junction bases: 7. This CDR3 spans 16 amino acids. The CDR3: CSARDRDRGYKNIQYF. For the CDR3, the DNA is TGCAGTGCTAGGGACCGGGACAGGGGGTACAAAAACATTCAGTACTTC.

This chain joins TRBV4-3 and TRBJ1-3, with 8 bases that match TRBD1. Germline trimming cut 4 bases from V and 3 bases from J; bases unmatched to any gene: 8. The CDR3 extends over 16 amino acids. Germline V CDR1 and CDR2: LGHNA, YSLEER. CDR3 residues: CASSREDRDGGNTIYF. CDR3 in DNA: TGCGCCAGCAGCCGAGAGGACAGGGATGGTGGAAACACCATATATTTT.

The chain carries TRBV6-2 or TRBV6-3 and TRBJ2-7, with 9 bases that match TRBD1. V was pared by 4 bases and J by 2 bases, with 6 bases of the junction left unmatched. The length of the CDR3 is 15 residues. Germline V CDR1 and CDR2: MNHEY, SVGEGT. The CDR3 here is CASSSGGQGPYEQYV. The CDR3 DNA reads as TGTGCCAGCAGTTCCGGGGGACAGGGCCCCTACGAGCAGTACGTC.

This clonotype has a handful of counts. This chain connects TRBV7-8 to TRBJ1-2, with D maybe TRBD1 (5 bases). CDR1 is SGHVS and CDR2 is FQNEAQ in the germline V gene. CDR3 length: 16 residues. V shed 0 bases and J shed 0 bases, with 11 bases lying between them. CDR3 sequence (DNA): TGTGCCAGCAGCTTAGCGCACGGGGCTACTAACTATGGCTACACCTTC. This sequence encodes CASSLAHGATNYGYTF.

This sequence joins TRBV4-3 and TRBJ2-2, with D maybe TRBD1 (6 bases). This CDR3 contains 16 residues. Trimming cost V 1 base and J 1 base, with 10 bases left between them. The germline gives CDR1 LGHNA, CDR2 YSLEER. In DNA, the CDR3 is TGCGCCAGCAGCCAAGTGGCCAGGGGGAACACCGGGGAGCTGTTTTTT. Encoded protein: CASSQVARGNTGELFF.

This clonotype was counted only a few times. The gene calls are TRBV21-1 and TRBJ1-2. TRBV21-1 is a pseudogene locus. The CDR3 spans 15 residues. CDR3: CASDACVGGVCGYTF. The CDR3 DNA is TGTGCCAGCGACGCTTGTGTTGGCGGGGTGTGTGGCTACACCTTC.